The present TCR beta chain was sequenced within a study of blood T cell repertoires in COVID-19. Study context: T cells, B-cell-depleted T cells, or PBMCs provided the cDNA or gDNA that served as material.

In the authors' methods: Amplified reference gene primers provided the basis for estimating nucleated cell counts. Generated by immunoSEQ multiplex PCR, the TCRdb table keeps only in-frame clones and is missing some. V and J calls plus clone size are reproduced from that table; the DNA served to infer D and trimming. Of approximately 300,000 clones listed, more than 75% were seen once; the top ten hold 8% to 13%. The TCR sequence derives from a woman aged 18-29 years who had recovered from COVID-19. The sequenced material came from PBMCs or T cells enriched from blood (not recorded which).

CDR3 sequence (DNA): TGTGCCAGTAGTAGACGGACAGGGGCCCCCCTGCCCGGTGAAGCTTTCTTT. It encodes CASSRRTGAPLPGEAFF. This chain uses TRBV19 with TRBJ1-1; 9 bases are a match to TRBD1. CDR3 length equals 17 residues. Germline V gene lookup returns CDR1 LNHDA and CDR2 SQIVND (reference sequence). V dropped 4 bases and J dropped 7; count of bases not matched to a gene: 16.